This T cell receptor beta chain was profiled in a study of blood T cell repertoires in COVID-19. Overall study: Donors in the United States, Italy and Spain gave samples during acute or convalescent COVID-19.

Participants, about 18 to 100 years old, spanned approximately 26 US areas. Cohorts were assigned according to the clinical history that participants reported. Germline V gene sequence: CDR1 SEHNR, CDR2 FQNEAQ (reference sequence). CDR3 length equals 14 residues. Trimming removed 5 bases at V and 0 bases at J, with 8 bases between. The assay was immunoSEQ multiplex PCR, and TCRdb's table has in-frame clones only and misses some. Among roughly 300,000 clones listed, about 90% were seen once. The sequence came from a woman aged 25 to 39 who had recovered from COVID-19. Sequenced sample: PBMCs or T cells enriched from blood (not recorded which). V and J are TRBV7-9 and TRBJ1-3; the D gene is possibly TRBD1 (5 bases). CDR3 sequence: CASSKTVSGNTIYF. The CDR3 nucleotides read TGTGCCAGCAGCAAGACAGTCTCTGGAAACACCATATATTTT.